Listed below are T cell receptor beta chains from one sample, sequenced in a study of cytomegalovirus exposure and HLA in healthy donors. The data were produced by immunoSEQ multiplex PCR, yet TCRdb's version contains in-frame clones alone and is incomplete. The sample contains 150,000 to 200,000 clones, around four fifths of which appear only once. The sample consisted of PBMCs. These receptors all come from a man aged 25-40 years in good health and CMV-seropositive. The CDR3 runs from the conserved cysteine through the conserved F or W. Fields, in order: clone size, V gene, J gene, CDR3 length, D gene, CDR3 protein, CDR3 DNA. A D gene is named only where the DNA matches it firmly. Size tells how often a clone was seen (once, few, many) or the class of an expanded clone, and some rows leave it out.

>NA|TRBV11-3|TRBJ2-1|17|NA
CASSLDRGLSSYNEQFF
TGTGCCAGCAGCTTAGACCGGGGGTTGAGCTCCTACAATGAGCAGTTCTTC
>NA|TRBV4-1|TRBJ2-7|15|NA
CASSSRAQLSYEQYF
TGCGCCAGCAGCTCGCGCGCCCAACTATCTTACGAGCAGTACTTC
>once|TRBV19|TRBJ1-2|17|NA
CASSILRLTGMGYGYTF
TGTGCCAGTAGTATACTGCGCCTTACAGGGATGGGCTATGGCTACACCTTC
>NA|TRBV4-1|TRBJ2-5|16|NA
CASSQGSDRPQETQYF
TGCGCCAGCAGCCAAGGGAGCGACAGGCCTCAAGAGACCCAGTACTTC
>NA|TRBV2|TRBJ2-3|15|TRBD1
CASSESGTGADTQYF
TGTGCCAGCAGTGAATCCGGGACAGGGGCCGATACGCAGTATTTT
>NA|TRBV7-2|TRBJ1-4|16|NA
CASSFGQFMLREKLFF
TGTGCCAGCAGCTTTGGACAGTTCATGCTTAGAGAAAAACTGTTTTTT
>NA|TRBV9|TRBJ2-7|14|NA
CASSVGEVTPEQYF
TGTGCCAGCAGCGTAGGAGAGGTTACCCCCGAGCAGTACTTC
>NA|TRBV12-5|TRBJ1-1|13|NA
CASGLGFDTEAFF
TGTGCTAGTGGTTTGGGTTTCGACACTGAAGCTTTCTTT
>once|TRBV15|TRBJ1-2|14|NA
CATSARGTVYGYTF
TGTGCCACCTCTGCTCGGGGGACTGTCTATGGCTACACCTTC
>NA|TRBV6-5|TRBJ1-1|14|NA
CASSYSEGRVEAFF
TGTGCCAGCAGTTACTCCGAGGGCCGCGTTGAAGCTTTCTTT
>NA|TRBV9|TRBJ1-2|19|NA
CASSAGGGHNSVEIYGYTF
TGTGCCAGCAGCGCAGGAGGAGGGCATAACAGTGTGGAGATCTATGGCTACACCTTC
>NA|TRBV27|TRBJ2-7|15|TRBD1
CASSPDRAISYEQYF
TGTGCCAGCAGTCCCGACAGGGCAATCTCCTACGAGCAGTACTTC
>NA|TRBV6-5|TRBJ2-1|15|TRBD1
CASSPEGGENNEQFF
TGTGCCAGCAGCCCCGAAGGGGGCGAAAACAATGAGCAGTTCTTC
>NA|TRBV10-2|TRBJ1-2|14|NA
CASSERTDSYGYTF
TGCGCCAGCAGTGAAAGGACAGATTCCTATGGCTACACCTTC
>once|TRBV19|TRBJ1-3|15|NA
CASSPTLSSGNTIYF
TGTGCCAGTAGTCCGACACTCTCCTCTGGAAACACCATATATTTT
>NA|TRBV4-1|TRBJ1-1|15|NA
CASSQDPGLNTEAFF
TGCGCCAGCAGCCAAGATCCGGGATTGAACACTGAAGCTTTCTTT
>NA|TRBV9|TRBJ2-1|16|TRBD1
CASSLGGRSSYNEQFF
TGTGCCAGCAGCTTAGGGGGCAGGAGCTCCTACAATGAGCAGTTCTTC
>NA|TRBV6-6|TRBJ2-3|13|NA
CASSPPGTDTQYF
TGTGCCAGCAGTCCCCCGGGCACAGATACGCAGTATTTT
>NA|TRBV4-1|TRBJ2-6|17|NA
CASSQEGQNSGANVLTF
TGCGCCAGCAGCCAAGAAGGACAGAACTCTGGGGCCAACGTCCTGACTTTC
>NA|TRBV7-9|TRBJ1-3|18|NA
CASSPHSVGESSGNTIYF
TGTGCCAGCAGCCCACACTCGGTCGGGGAAAGCTCTGGAAACACCATATATTTT
>NA|TRBV5-1|TRBJ1-6|15|TRBD1
CASSFPGTGDSPLHF
TGCGCCAGCAGCTTCCCCGGGACAGGGGATTCACCCCTCCACTTT
>NA|TRBV7-6|TRBJ2-3|13|NA
CASSPDTPDTQYF
TGTGCCAGCAGCCCCGACACCCCAGATACGCAGTATTTT
>NA|TRBV6-5|TRBJ2-7|15|TRBD2
CASSYGIAGGYEQYF
TGTGCCAGCAGTTACGGGATAGCGGGGGGGTACGAGCAGTACTTC
>NA|TRBV6-4|TRBJ2-2|14|NA
CASIGPDSTGELFF
TGTGCCAGCATCGGGCCAGACAGCACCGGGGAGCTGTTTTTT
>many|TRBV7-6|TRBJ2-5|14|TRBD1
CASSLPGQGKTQYF
TGTGCCAGCAGCTTACCGGGACAGGGCAAGACCCAGTACTTC
>once|TRBV6-1|TRBJ2-3|13|TRBD2
CASTSGGADTQYF
TGTGCCAGCACTAGCGGGGGGGCAGATACGCAGTATTTT
>NA|TRBV9|TRBJ2-7|14|TRBD1
CASSVGQGPYEQYF
TGTGCCAGCAGCGTAGGACAGGGTCCCTACGAGCAGTACTTC
>NA|TRBV13|TRBJ1-2|13|TRBD1
CASSRTGAYGYTF
TGTGCCAGCAGCCGGACAGGGGCCTATGGCTACACCTTC
>few|TRBV4-1|TRBJ1-4|16|TRBD1
CASSPPTGTGGEKLFF
TGCGCCAGCAGCCCGCCGACCGGGACAGGGGGGGAAAAACTGTTTTTT
>NA|TRBV19|TRBJ1-4|16|TRBD1
CASSPPGQPTNEKLFF
TGTGCCAGTAGTCCACCGGGACAGCCAACTAATGAAAAACTGTTTTTT
>NA|TRBV19|TRBJ1-1|13|NA
CASSTVLNTEAFF
TGTGCCAGTAGTACAGTCCTGAACACTGAAGCTTTCTTT
>NA|TRBV7-9|TRBJ1-1|14|NA
CASSFWGGNTEAFF
TGTGCCAGCAGCTTCTGGGGAGGGAACACTGAAGCTTTCTTT
>NA|TRBV6-1|TRBJ1-2|14|NA
CASSEGTGGIGYTF
TGTGCCAGCAGTGAAGGAACGGGGGGGATTGGCTACACCTTC
>NA|TRBV9|TRBJ2-1|15|TRBD2
CASSVGGGYYNEQFF
TGTGCCAGCAGCGTAGGGGGAGGGTATTACAATGAGCAGTTCTTC
>NA|TRBV7-9|TRBJ2-3|15|TRBD2
CASSLGTSDADTQYF
TGTGCCAGCAGCTTAGGGACTAGCGACGCAGATACGCAGTATTTT
>NA|TRBV11-2|TRBJ1-3|15|TRBD1
CASSFWDREGNTIYF
TGTGCCAGCAGCTTCTGGGACAGAGAAGGAAACACCATATATTTT
>NA|TRBV18|TRBJ2-7|14|TRBD1
CASSPGTDLYEQYF
TGTGCCAGCTCACCCGGGACAGATTTGTACGAGCAGTACTTC
>NA|TRBV10-3|TRBJ2-7|13|NA
CAISEGGDYEQYF
TGTGCCATCAGTGAAGGCGGGGACTACGAGCAGTACTTC
>NA|TRBV7-2|TRBJ1-1|15|NA
CASSLVNGLNTEAFF
TGTGCCAGCAGCCTAGTGAACGGGTTGAACACTGAAGCTTTCTTT
>NA|TRBV7-9|TRBJ2-7|14|NA
CASSFPGVPYEQYF
TGTGCCAGCAGCTTCCCAGGGGTTCCCTACGAGCAGTACTTC
>once|TRBV9|TRBJ2-7|14|TRBD1
CASSGTDRDYEQYF
TGTGCCAGCAGCGGGACCGACAGGGACTACGAGCAGTACTTC
>few|TRBV7-2|TRBJ1-5|15|NA
CASSPQGWSNQPQHF
TGTGCCAGCAGCCCCCAGGGTTGGAGCAATCAGCCCCAGCATTTT
>once|TRBV2|TRBJ1-2|15|NA
CASRPSSGANYGYTF
TGTGCCAGCAGACCTAGCTCAGGGGCTAACTATGGCTACACCTTC
>NA|TRBV6-5|TRBJ1-3|16|NA
CASSYSTGSSGNTIYF
TGTGCCAGCAGTTACTCCACAGGGTCCTCTGGAAACACCATATATTTT
>NA|TRBV18|TRBJ2-2|14|TRBD1
CASSPGQGFGELFF
TGTGCCAGCTCACCAGGACAGGGGTTCGGGGAGCTGTTTTTT
>NA|TRBV2|TRBJ2-5|13|TRBD2
CASPGTSGETQYF
TGTGCCAGCCCGGGGACTAGCGGAGAGACCCAGTACTTC
>NA|TRBV6-1|TRBJ1-5|13|NA
CASSLEENQPQHF
TGTGCCAGCAGCCTGGAGGAAAATCAGCCCCAGCATTTT
>NA|TRBV9|TRBJ1-2|17|TRBD1
CASSVEGTGPRGGGYTF
TGTGCCAGCAGCGTAGAAGGGACAGGGCCAAGGGGGGGTGGCTACACCTTC
>once|TRBV4-1|TRBJ2-1|15|NA
CASSQGSGPYNEQFF
TGCGCCAGCAGCCAAGGTAGCGGTCCCTACAATGAGCAGTTCTTC